This TCR beta chain was found in a study of T cells in Graves' hyperthyroidism and ophthalmopathy. This CDR3 has 16 amino acids. A word on this clonotype: At one end the junction does not follow the germline gene, possibly because of a read error.

Researchers amplified the TCR beta CDR3 regions from RNA transcripts. HTBI primers were used for first-round RT-PCR of the TCR CDR3. TCRdb independently ran MiXCR on the multiplex PCR reads; one entry per CDR3 protein. This table has hundreds of thousands of distinct CDR3 sequences, 35% appearing once. The V and J genes are TRBV12-3 or TRBV12-4 and TRBJ1-1; TRBD1 matches 11 bases. What was sequenced was blood. The clonotype comes from a woman aged 40-49 years with Graves' hyperthyroidism. CDR3 residues: CVSSLRTGGPNTEAFF. The CDR3 region has the DNA TGTGTCAGCAGTTTACGGACAGGGGGCCCGAACACTGAAGCTTTCTTT.